This TCR beta chain was recovered during a study of early T cells in non-severe SARS-CoV-2 infection. Study at large: Chains were unpaired, as sequencing was done on bulk RNA from unsorted whole blood. Study outcomes and limitations: VDJdb matches were skewed toward anti-spike CD8 T cell responses.

About this clonotype: What it binds is not known. A much larger clone lies a single base off, so this may be a read error.

Each CDR3 protein gets one entry after TCRdb re-called the 5' RACE reads with MiXCR. The sample has tens of thousands of distinct CDR3 sequences, nearly 6% seen once. The CDR3 has 15 amino acids. Germline-derived CDR1 and CDR2 are SGHRS and YFSETQ. V was trimmed by 2 bases and J by 0 bases, leaving 11 bases between them. The origin of this receptor is an adult who was a healthcare worker with PCR-confirmed SARS-CoV-2 infection or an uninfected control (not recorded which). The V and J genes are TRBV5-1 and TRBJ1-1, with D possibly TRBD1 on 6 matching bases. Sequencing was performed on whole blood. CDR3 coding DNA: TGCGCCAGCAGCTTAGGACAGCCCTTGAACACTGAAGCTTTCTTT. Amino acids: CASSLGQPLNTEAFF.